A single sample gave rise to the 28 T cell receptor beta chains below, sequenced in a study of blood T cell repertoires in COVID-19. Using immunoSEQ multiplex PCR, the repertoire was profiled, and TCRdb retains in-frame clones only, with some absent. The sample has roughly 50,000 clones, over 75% seen once; the top ten hold around 27%. The sequenced sample consisted of peripheral blood. The receptors stem from a human donor in a cohort sampled during active COVID-19.

This clone was seen a handful of times. The rearrangement links TRBV7-3 to TRBJ1-3, with D perhaps TRBD1 (6 bases). The CDR3 contains 15 residues. Germline-derived CDR1 and CDR2 are SGHTA and FQGTGA. Trimming removed 0 bases at V and 0 bases at J, with 6 bases between. The CDR3 nucleotides read TGTGCCAGCAGCTTAACGGGGGCCTCTGGAAACACCATATATTTT. Its protein is CASSLTGASGNTIYF.

The V call is TRBV7-2, the J call TRBJ2-1; 9 nucleotides line up with TRBD2. Trimming at V came to 2 bases and at J to 0 bases, leaving 8 bases not matched to a gene. The CDR3 length is 18 residues. CDR1 and CDR2 from the germline V gene are SGHTA and FQGNSA. CDR3 nucleotide sequence: TGTGCCAGCAGCTTATTGCCTAGCGGGATTAGCTCCTACAATGAGCAGTTCTTC. Amino acids: CASSLLPSGISSYNEQFF. Looking up the rest from reference TRBV7-2 and TRBJ2-1 gives the full variable domain: GAGVSQSPSNKVTEKGKDVELRCDPISGHTALYWYRQSLGQGLEFLIYFQGNSAPDKSGLPSDRFSAERTGGSVSTLTIQRTQQEDSAVYLCASSLLPSGISSYNEQFFGPGTRLTVL.

This chain uses TRBV3-1 (or the pseudogene TRBV3-2) with TRBJ1-6; unclear D gene. Trimming stripped 0 bases from V and 8 bases from J, with 8 bases between. The CDR3 extends over 14 amino acids. Germline V gives CDR1 LGHDT, CDR2 YNNKEL (reference sequence). CDR3 sequence: CASSQDRGDSPLHF. The CDR3 region has the DNA TGTGCCAGCAGCCAAGATAGAGGAGATTCACCCCTCCACTTT.

This clone turned up a few times. V usage is TRBV2 and J usage is TRBJ1-1; D not certain. Trimming cost V 6 bases and J 10 bases, with 12 bases left between them. CDR1 is SNHLY and CDR2 is FYNNEI in the germline V gene. The CDR3 is 11 residues long. CDR3 in DNA: TGTGCCAGCAGAGGGAGTGGAGTAGCTTTCTTT. Translation gives CASRGSGVAFF. Looking up the rest from reference TRBV2 and TRBJ1-1 gives the full variable domain: EPEVTQTPSHQVTQMGQEVILRCVPISNHLYFYWYRQILGQKVEFLVSFYNNEISEKSEIFDDQFSVERPDGSNFTLKIRSTKLEDSAMYFCASRGSGVAFFGQGTRLTVV.

The V call is TRBV30, the J call TRBJ2-5; TRBD2 might be the D (6 bases). Germline V gene sequence: CDR1 GTSNPN, CDR2 SVGIG (reference sequence). Trimming cost V 5 bases and J 4 bases, with 11 bases left between them. This CDR3 contains 12 residues. The CDR3, as DNA: TGTGCCTGGGAACGGGGGAGAGAGACCCAGTACTTC. Residues: CAWERGRETQYF.

V usage is TRBV5-1 and J usage is TRBJ2-7, with TRBD2 matching 8 bases. The CDR3 length is 15 residues. V shed 0 bases and J 7 bases; nucleotides not matched to a gene: 9. Per the germline V gene, CDR1 is SGHRS and CDR2 is YFSETQ. The CDR3 protein is CASSLEPLAGREQYF. Here the CDR3 DNA reads TGCGCCAGCAGCTTGGAGCCGTTAGCGGGAAGGGAGCAGTACTTC. The full variable domain, rest sourced from reference TRBV5-1 and TRBJ2-7, is KAGVTQTPRYLIKTRGQQVTLSCSPISGHRSVSWYQQTPGQGLQFLFEYFSETQRNKGNFPGRFSGRQFSNSRSEMNVSTLELGDSALYLCASSLEPLAGREQYFGPGTRLTVT.

The chain uses TRBV6-5 and TRBJ1-2; 11 bases align to TRBD1. Germline CDR1 reads MNHEY; CDR2 reads SVGAGI. V was clipped by 4 bases and J by 8 bases; unmatched bases: 3. The CDR3 is made up of 13 amino acids. For the CDR3, the DNA is TGTGCCAGCAGTTCGGGACAGGGGGAAGGCTACACCTTC. The encoded protein is CASSSGQGEGYTF.

The genes are TRBV27 and TRBJ2-5; D perhaps matches TRBD1 (6 bases). Trimming left V 7 bases short and J 3 bases short, with 12 bases between. The CDR3 contains 13 residues. Germline CDR1 and CDR2: MNHEY and SMNVEV (reference sequence). CDR3 sequence (DNA): TGTGCCAGCACACGGGACACTGAAGAGACCCAGTACTTC. It codes for CASTRDTEETQYF.

The chain couples TRBV5-6 to TRBJ1-6; 8 nucleotides match TRBD1. This CDR3 is 13 amino acids long. V was pared by 0 bases and J by 10 bases, with 0 bases of the junction left unmatched. CDR1 and CDR2 from the germline V gene are SGHDT and YYEEEE. The CDR3 region has the DNA TGTGCCAGCAGCTTGGGGACAGGGTCACCCCTCCACTTT. Protein: CASSLGTGSPLHF. The full variable domain, in which reference TRBV5-6 and TRBJ1-6 provide the parts outside the CDR3, is DAGVTQSPTHLIKTRGQQVTLRCSPKSGHDTVSWYQQALGQGPQFIFQYYEEEERQRGNFPDRFSGHQFPNYSSELNVNALLLGDSALYLCASSLGTGSPLHFGNGTRLTVT.

This sequence joins TRBV19 and TRBJ2-1, with a weak D call TRBD1 (8 bases). Germline V gene data show CDR1 as LNHDA and CDR2 as SQIVND (reference sequence). V was trimmed by 10 bases and J by 8 bases, leaving 24 bases between them. The CDR3 covers 15 residues. The CDR3 sequence is CATTPGGGRIDEQFF. The CDR3 nucleotides are TGTGCCACTACACCAGGGGGCGGGAGAATCGATGAGCAGTTCTTC.

V gene TRBV28 combines with J gene TRBJ2-2; maybe TRBD1 (6 bases). The CDR3 consists of 16 residues. Germline assignment: CDR1 MDHEN and CDR2 SYDVKM. The V gene lost 3 bases and the J gene lost 1 base, with 12 bases spanning the gap. The chain's CDR3 is CASSFLSGQNTGELFF. The CDR3 DNA reads TGTGCCAGCAGTTTCCTTTCGGGACAGAACACCGGGGAGCTGTTTTTT.

This chain uses TRBV18 with TRBJ2-7; D is ambiguous. From germline, CDR1 is KGHSH and CDR2 LQKENI. Between the trimmed V and J ends, which lost 2 bases and 3 bases, there was a span of 5 bases. The CDR3 consists of 12 residues. CDR3 amino acids: CASSPGSYEQYF. CDR3 in DNA: TGTGCCAGCTCACCAGGCAGCTACGAGCAGTACTTC.

This clone has more than one count but fewer than ten. The CDR3 loop is CASSSRQGGGDEQFF. The CDR3 DNA reads TGTGCCAGCAGCTCCCGACAGGGAGGTGGGGATGAGCAGTTCTTC. This rearrangement joins TRBV5-4 to TRBJ2-1, with D possibly matching TRBD1 (7 bases). The CDR3 has 15 amino acids. V lost 3 bases, J lost 8 bases, and 18 bases lay in between. Germline V gene sequence: CDR1 SGHNT, CDR2 YYREEE (reference sequence).

The chain has TRBV13 and TRBJ1-1, with D perhaps matching TRBD1 (6 bases). V was trimmed by 0 bases and J by 3 bases, leaving 11 bases between them. The CDR3 contains 15 residues. Germline V lookup: CDR1 PRHDT, CDR2 FYEKMQ (reference sequence). The chain's CDR3 is CASSLGLGGDTEAFF. The CDR3 nucleotides read TGTGCCAGCAGCTTAGGATTAGGGGGGGACACTGAAGCTTTCTTT.

The rearrangement links TRBV2 to TRBJ2-7, with D hard to call. V lost 9 bases, J lost 3 bases, and 15 bases lay in between. Germline V gene lookup returns CDR1 SNHLY and CDR2 FYNNEI. The CDR3 spans 13 residues. Here the CDR3 DNA reads TGTGCCAGTAATGTCTACCTAGGCTACGAGCAGTACTTC. It encodes CASNVYLGYEQYF.

The chain recombines TRBV12-5 with TRBJ1-1; 7 nucleotides align to TRBD1. Trimming took 4 bases from V and 1 from J; bases not matched to a gene: 9. The CDR3 spans 16 residues. The germline CDR1 and CDR2 sequences are LGHNT and FRNRAP. In DNA, the CDR3 is TGTGCTAGTGGTTCGAAAACAGGGGCCGGGAACACTGAAGCTTTCTTT. It specifies CASGSKTGAGNTEAFF. The full variable domain, with the rest looked up from reference TRBV12-5 and TRBJ1-1, is DARVTQTPRHKVTEMGQEVTMRCQPILGHNTVFWYRQTMMQGLELLAYFRNRAPLDDSGMPKDRFSAEMPDATLATLKIQPSEPRDSAVYFCASGSKTGAGNTEAFFGQGTRLTVV.

V and J are TRBV5-1 and TRBJ1-4; D might be TRBD1 (5 bases). This CDR3 has 13 amino acids. Per the germline V gene, CDR1 is SGHRS and CDR2 is YFSETQ. Deletions cut 0 bases from V and 8 bases from J, with 8 bases between. The CDR3 coding sequence is TGCGCCAGCAGCTTGGGGCAGGGAGAAAAACTGTTTTTT. As protein: CASSLGQGEKLFF. Full variable domain (outside the CDR3, taken from reference TRBV5-1 and TRBJ1-4): KAGVTQTPRYLIKTRGQQVTLSCSPISGHRSVSWYQQTPGQGLQFLFEYFSETQRNKGNFPGRFSGRQFSNSRSEMNVSTLELGDSALYLCASSLGQGEKLFFGSGTQLSVL.

The chain carries TRBV10-3 and TRBJ2-3; 9 bases are a match to TRBD2. Germline values: CDR1 ENHRY, CDR2 SYGVKD. The CDR3 extends over 16 amino acids. The V segment lost 0 bases and the J segment 2 bases; nucleotides outside the gene matches: 3. CDR3 sequence reads: CAISESRGGVTDTQYF. The CDR3 DNA reads as TGTGCCATCAGTGAGTCGCGCGGGGGGGTCACAGATACGCAGTATTTT.

The chain joins TRBV4-1 to TRBJ2-3; TRBD2 might be the D (5 bases). Germline V gene data show CDR1 as MGHRA and CDR2 as YSYEKL. The CDR3 has 15 residues. V was shortened by 1 base and J by 1 base, with 9 bases between the two germline ends. CDR3 nucleotides: TGCGCCAGCAGCCAAGTAGGAGGACGCACAGATACGCAGTATTTT. It yields the protein CASSQVGGRTDTQYF.

Comment on this clone: The same CDR3 is also encoded by other DNA sequences in this sample. V usage is TRBV5-4 and J usage is TRBJ1-1; 7 positions match TRBD1. This CDR3 has 15 residues. With V trimmed by 1 base and J by 4 bases, 7 bases remained unmatched. Germline V gene sequence: CDR1 SGHNT, CDR2 YYREEE (reference sequence). The CDR3, as DNA: TGTGCCAGCAGCTTGAACAGGGGCCGGGGCACTGAAGCTTTCTTT. It specifies CASSLNRGRGTEAFF.

The V and J genes are TRBV2 and TRBJ2-1; 7 positions agree with TRBD2. V gave up 8 bases and J gave up 0 bases; unmatched junction bases: 7. CDR3 length: 15 residues. CDR1 is SNHLY and CDR2 is FYNNEI in the germline V gene. The CDR3 coding sequence is TGTGCCAGCCTCTCGACTAGCCGCTCCTACAATGAGCAGTTCTTC. The encoded protein is CASLSTSRSYNEQFF.

The chain has TRBV12-5 and TRBJ2-7; weak D call: TRBD1 (6 bases). V was cut by 6 bases and J by 5 bases, with 17 bases left in between. Germline V gene sequence: CDR1 LGHNT, CDR2 FRNRAP. This CDR3 is built from 14 residues. The CDR3 nucleotides read TGTGCTAGTGGCTGGGACACCCGAGCGGACGAGCAGTACTTC. Protein: CASGWDTRADEQYF.

This rearrangement joins TRBV28 to TRBJ2-5; D possibly corresponds to TRBD1 (6 bases). The ends were cut back, 6 bases at V and 5 bases at J, with 13 bases in the middle. CDR1 and CDR2 (germline): MDHEN, SYDVKM. This CDR3 comprises 13 residues. The CDR3 reads CASRSRGWETQYF. CDR3 nucleotides: TGTGCCAGCAGAAGCAGGGGATGGGAGACCCAGTACTTC.

With respect to this clone: Other DNA variants within this sample encode the same CDR3. The rearrangement joins TRBV5-1 to TRBJ1-1, with D maybe TRBD1 (5 bases). Germline V CDR1 and CDR2: SGHRS, YFSETQ. V lost 1 base and J lost 1, with 5 bases in between. CDR3 length equals 13 residues. As DNA, the CDR3 is TGCGCCAGCAGCTTGCAGGGGAACACTGAAGCTTTCTTT. Translated: CASSLQGNTEAFF.

This CDR3 reads CASRSGSSSYEQYF. The CDR3 region has the DNA TGTGCCAGCAGAAGCGGGAGTAGCTCCTACGAGCAGTACTTC. V gene TRBV2 combines with J gene TRBJ2-7, with 8 bases that match TRBD2. CDR1 is SNHLY, CDR2 FYNNEI, per germline. V was pared by 6 bases and J by 0 bases, with 4 bases of the junction left unmatched. The CDR3 spans 14 residues.

The chain employs TRBV2 and TRBJ2-7; D possibly corresponds to TRBD1 (5 bases). This CDR3 has 12 amino acids. Germline CDR1 SNHLY, CDR2 FYNNEI. The V gene lost 7 bases and the J gene lost 4 bases, with 11 bases spanning the gap. The CDR3 region has the DNA TGTGCCAGCACTCAAACAGGTTACGAGCAGTACTTC. It yields the protein CASTQTGYEQYF.

The V call is TRBV5-1, the J call TRBJ2-5; TRBD2 agrees at 7 bases. Germline V gene lookup returns CDR1 SGHRS and CDR2 YFSETQ. The CDR3 consists of 16 residues. J lost 7 bases, V lost 2 bases, and 14 bases had no gene match. CDR3 amino acids: CASSFGTTGGEGTQYF. In DNA, the CDR3 is TGCGCCAGCAGCTTTGGCACTACGGGGGGAGAGGGGACCCAGTACTTC.

The rearrangement links TRBV19 to TRBJ1-5; 11 nucleotides line up with TRBD1. V shed 9 bases, J shed 4 bases, and the junction held 8 bases outside the gene matches. Germline V gives CDR1 LNHDA, CDR2 SQIVND (reference sequence). The CDR3 has 15 amino acids. The CDR3 coding sequence is TGTGCCAGCAGGACAGGGGGCCGTAGGAATCAGCCCCAGCATTTT. Protein product: CASRTGGRRNQPQHF.